Shown below are 31 T cell receptor beta chains from a single sample sequenced in a study of PD-L1 blockade in urothelial cancer (dated by TCRdb to 2016 to 2017). In light of the paper, this sample's time point label describes: peripheral blood 6 weeks after treatment start. Library construction relied on the immunoSEQ multiplex PCR assay. Imported from immuneACCESS, the table was reduced by TCRdb to in-frame sequences with V and J called. These copies leave out some clones; in studies compared against another copy, an unresolved V gene accounts for under half, and the cause of the remainder is not known. The sample table holds fewer than 90,000 clones, of which approximately 90% were seen once. The ten top clones hold about 0.87% of the sample. The input for sequencing was PBMCs, taken around atezolizumab (anti-PD-L1) treatment. The origin of the receptors is an elderly woman with urothelial cancer.

The V call is TRBV7-9, the J call TRBJ2-7; possibly TRBD2 for D (6 bases). Germline CDR1 SEHNR, CDR2 FQNEAQ (reference sequence). This CDR3 has 14 amino acids. The V end lost 7 bases, the J end lost 2 bases, and 15 bases lay between the germline ends. CDR3 loop: CASNNLGGTYEQYF. The CDR3 DNA reads TGTGCCAGCAACAACCTAGGCGGGACCTACGAGCAGTACTTC.

The V and J genes are TRBV2 and TRBJ2-6; D not certain. Per the germline V gene, CDR1 is SNHLY and CDR2 is FYNNEI. Deletions cut 7 bases from V and 3 bases from J, with 10 bases between. This CDR3 comprises 14 residues. The CDR3 DNA is TGTGCCAGCACCCTACGGGTTGGGGCCAACGTCCTGACTTTC. Translated: CASTLRVGANVLTF.

V and J are TRBV6-1 and TRBJ2-2; D unresolved. V lost 7 bases and J lost 6, with 18 bases in between. The CDR3 covers 15 residues. Per the germline V gene, CDR1 is MNHNS and CDR2 is SASEGT. CDR3 in DNA: TGTGCCAGCATGATTGCACTGCTTGTAGCCGGGGAGCTGTTTTTT. This codes for CASMIALLVAGELFF.

The chain has TRBV9 and TRBJ2-7; tentative D call: TRBD1 (5 bases). The germline V and J ends were trimmed by 0 bases and 5 bases, with 18 bases remaining between them. The CDR3 has 16 amino acids. CDR1 SGDLS and CDR2 YYNGEE come from the germline V gene. CDR3 loop: CASSVGLAGDSDEQYF. The CDR3 nucleotides read TGTGCCAGCAGCGTAGGTTTGGCCGGAGACAGCGACGAGCAGTACTTC.

V usage is TRBV27 and J usage is TRBJ1-1; the match to TRBD1 covers 7 bases. Looked up from germline, CDR1 is MNHEY and CDR2 is SMNVEV (reference sequence). The CDR3 runs 15 residues. The ends lost 6 bases at V and 1 base at J; junction bases unmatched: 8. The CDR3 DNA sequence: TGTGCCAGCAGGGCCGGGACAGCCAGGAACACTGAAGCTTTCTTT. This translates into CASRAGTARNTEAFF.

The J gene is TRBJ2-1, the V gene TRBV2, with TRBD1 matching over 11 bases. This CDR3 is built from 15 residues. Trimming at V came to 6 bases and at J to 6 bases, leaving 7 bases not matched to a gene. The V gene's germline CDR1 is SNHLY and CDR2 FYNNEI. This chain's CDR3 is CASRATGTGGNEQFF. The CDR3 region has the DNA TGTGCCAGCAGGGCTACCGGGACAGGGGGCAATGAGCAGTTCTTC.

This clone was picked up one time. The rearrangement uses TRBV11-2 and TRBJ2-2; D is perhaps TRBD2 (5 bases). V lost 0 bases and J 2 bases, leaving 10 bases between the germline ends. The CDR3 sequence is 16 residues long. Germline CDR1 is SGHAT and CDR2 is FQNNGV. CDR3 DNA sequence: TGTGCCAGCAGCTTAGACCCAGCGGTTAACACCGGGGAGCTGTTTTTT. Translation gives CASSLDPAVNTGELFF.

The chain combines TRBV11-2 with TRBJ2-1; 9 bases fit TRBD2. Trimming removed 7 bases from V and 3 bases from J; junction bases left unmatched: 4. The CDR3 is 14 amino acids. Germline V gives CDR1 SGHAT, CDR2 FQNNGV. CDR3 nucleotide sequence: TGTGCCAGCACCCTTAGCGGGGGCTACAATGAGCAGTTCTTC. Protein: CASTLSGGYNEQFF.

The CDR3 bases are TGTGCCAGCGGAACCCGGGACAGTCCTGCCTACGAGCAGTACTTC. Translating it yields CASGTRDSPAYEQYF. V and J are TRBV28 and TRBJ2-7, with 7 bases matching TRBD1. Germline trimming cut 8 bases from V and 2 bases from J; bases unmatched to any gene: 12. Looked up from germline, CDR1 is MDHEN and CDR2 is SYDVKM. This CDR3 region has 15 residues.

The rearrangement uses TRBV20-1 and TRBJ1-1; D is possibly TRBD1 (5 bases). Germline V gene sequence: CDR1 DFQATT, CDR2 SNEGSKA (reference sequence). This CDR3 contains 11 residues. Trimming removed 4 bases from V and 5 bases from J, with 8 bases in between. CDR3 protein: CSATGFTEAFF. Written as DNA, the CDR3 is TGCAGTGCTACAGGGTTTACTGAAGCTTTCTTT.

The chain recombines TRBV28 with TRBJ1-2, with no clear D. Between the trimmed V and J ends, which lost 4 bases and 0 bases, there was a span of 12 bases. CDR1 and CDR2 (germline): MDHEN, SYDVKM. The CDR3 length is 15 residues. The CDR3 region is CASSSKTGANYGYTF. The CDR3 region has the DNA TGTGCCAGCAGTTCAAAAACTGGAGCTAACTATGGCTACACCTTC.

Only one count was recorded for this clone. J is TRBJ2-1 and V is TRBV9; 9 positions agree with TRBD1. The CDR3 runs to 17 residues. Germline trimming cut 3 bases from V and 3 bases from J; bases unmatched to any gene: 10. CDR1 is SGDLS and CDR2 is YYNGEE in the germline V gene. The CDR3 spells CASSAGAGTGSYNEQFF. The CDR3 nucleotides read TGTGCCAGCAGCGCAGGGGCCGGGACAGGGAGCTACAATGAGCAGTTCTTC.

V usage is TRBV6-5 and J usage is TRBJ1-5; 7 bases line up with TRBD1. The junction had 4 bases not matched to a gene; V was cut back by 6 bases and J by 2 bases. The germline CDR1 and CDR2 sequences are MNHEY and SVGAGI. This CDR3 contains 14 residues. The CDR3 coding sequence is TGTGCCAGCAGAGGAGGGGGCGGCAATCAGCCCCAGCATTTT. Amino acids: CASRGGGGNQPQHF.

The V call is TRBV13, the J call TRBJ2-7; 10 bases match TRBD1. The V segment lost 4 bases and the J segment 4 bases; nucleotides outside the gene matches: 4. The CDR3 runs 14 residues. Germline CDR1 is PRHDT and CDR2 is FYEKMQ (reference sequence). The CDR3 sequence is CASSSDRGLYEQYF. CDR3 nucleotides: TGTGCCAGCAGCTCGGACAGGGGGTTATACGAGCAGTACTTC. The entire variable domain, with the rest obtained from reference TRBV13 and TRBJ2-7, is as follows: AAGVIQSPRHLIKEKRETATLKCYPIPRHDTVYWYQQGPGQDPQFLISFYEKMQSDKGSIPDRFSAQQFSDYHSELNMSSLELGDSALYFCASSSDRGLYEQYFGPGTRLTVT.

The genes are TRBV27 and TRBJ1-2, with 7 positions matching TRBD1. CDR3 length: 13 amino acids. Per the germline V gene, CDR1 is MNHEY and CDR2 is SMNVEV (reference sequence). Trimming cost V 4 bases and J 3 bases; bases outside gene matches: 2. CDR3 bases: TGTGCCAGCAGTTATCAGGGGGACTATGGCTACACCTTC. This gives the protein CASSYQGDYGYTF.

The V and J genes are TRBV6-1 and TRBJ2-5; D is unclear. With 5 bases removed from V and 2 bases from J, the gap between germline ends came to 3 bases. This CDR3 spans 11 amino acids. Germline values: CDR1 MNHNS, CDR2 SASEGT. As DNA, the CDR3 is TGTGCCAGCAGTCCGCAAGAGACCCAGTACTTC. It codes for CASSPQETQYF.

The chain carries TRBV29-1 and TRBJ2-7, with 9 bases lining up with TRBD2. The V gene's germline CDR1 is SQVTM and CDR2 ANQGSEA. CDR3 size: 13 residues. V gave up 5 bases and J gave up 7 bases; unmatched junction bases: 9. The CDR3: CSVRLADRGEQYF. DNA for the CDR3: TGCAGCGTTAGACTAGCGGACCGCGGAGAGCAGTACTTC.

The V gene is TRBV10-1, the J gene TRBJ1-4; TRBD1 agrees at 9 bases. V was pared by 3 bases and J by 5 bases, with 1 base of the junction left unmatched. Germline V lookup: CDR1 WNHNN, CDR2 SYGVQD (reference sequence). The CDR3 is 14 residues long. CDR3 DNA: TGCGCCAGCAGTGACGGGACAGGGAATGAAAAACTGTTTTTT. It is translated as CASSDGTGNEKLFF.

The rearrangement joins TRBV30 to TRBJ2-7, with 9 bases that match TRBD2. Germline loops: CDR1 GTSNPN, CDR2 SVGIG (reference sequence). The V and J ends lost 4 bases and 3 bases, in that order; junction bases with no gene match: 4. This CDR3 has 13 amino acids. CDR3 sequence (DNA): TGTGCCTGGATACAAGCGGGAGGCTACGAGCAGTACTTC. It codes for CAWIQAGGYEQYF.

The chain has TRBV4-2 and TRBJ2-7, with D perhaps TRBD1 (5 bases). Trimming pared 1 base from V and 2 bases from J, leaving 12 bases between. CDR1 LGHNA and CDR2 YNFKEQ come from the germline V gene. This CDR3 is built from 15 residues. Here the CDR3 DNA reads TGTGCCAGCAGCCAAGGAGGAGTAGGGGCCTACGAGCAGTACTTC. Amino acid sequence: CASSQGGVGAYEQYF.

The V call is TRBV27, the J call TRBJ2-1; the match to TRBD2 covers 8 bases. The germline CDR1 and CDR2 sequences are MNHEY and SMNVEV (reference sequence). V shed 6 bases, J shed 13 bases, and the junction held 5 bases outside the gene matches. The CDR3 has 11 amino acids. The CDR3 DNA reads as TGTGCCAGCAGGGTACTAGCGGTACAGTTCTTC. Protein: CASRVLAVQFF.

The chain uses TRBV9 and TRBJ1-1; 7 bases are shared with TRBD1. The V and J ends lost 0 bases and 11 bases, in that order; junction bases with no gene match: 16. From germline, CDR1 is SGDLS and CDR2 YYNGEE. This CDR3 is built from 16 residues. The CDR3 is CASSVVEGGKSPGAFF. The CDR3 DNA follows: TGTGCCAGCAGCGTAGTTGAAGGGGGCAAATCCCCGGGCGCTTTCTTT.

The gene calls are TRBV7-9 and TRBJ2-2; TRBD2 matches at 9 bases. Per germline, CDR1 SEHNR and CDR2 FQNEAQ (reference sequence). This CDR3 comprises 16 residues. The V segment lost 5 bases and the J segment 4 bases; nucleotides outside the gene matches: 8. CDR3 amino acids: CASSHQTSGATGELFF. In nucleotides, the CDR3 is TGTGCCAGCAGCCACCAGACTAGCGGAGCCACCGGGGAGCTGTTTTTT.

CDR3 nucleotides: TGTGCCAGCAGTTCCGGGACTAGCAGGGACAATGAGCAGTTCTTC. Amino acids: CASSSGTSRDNEQFF. The V and J genes are TRBV6-5 and TRBJ2-1; 9 bases map to TRBD2. Trimming removed 4 bases from V and 5 bases from J; junction bases left unmatched: 6. Germline-derived CDR1 and CDR2 are MNHEY and SVGAGI. The CDR3 is 15 amino acids.

The rearrangement links TRBV10-3 to TRBJ1-1; a weak D match, TRBD1 (5 bases). CDR1 and CDR2 from the germline V gene are ENHRY and SYGVKD. CDR3 length: 13 residues. Deletions cut 6 bases from V and 2 bases from J, with 10 bases between. This CDR3 is CAISPGLNTEAFF. In nucleotides, the CDR3 is TGTGCCATCAGCCCGGGACTCAACACTGAAGCTTTCTTT.

This clone has a handful of counts. The chain joins TRBV2 to TRBJ1-1; D might be TRBD1 (5 bases). Trimming removed 6 bases at V and 0 bases at J, with 20 bases between. This CDR3 contains 17 residues. Germline CDR1 and CDR2: SNHLY and FYNNEI. This CDR3 reads CASSPAQGGLMNTEAFF. In DNA, the CDR3 is TGTGCCAGCAGCCCCGCGCAGGGAGGACTCATGAACACTGAAGCTTTCTTT.

CDR3 protein: CASSWGTGEKEPQHF. CDR3 sequence (DNA): TGTGCCAGCAGTTGGGGAACAGGGGAGAAGGAGCCCCAGCATTTT. The chain carries TRBV28 and TRBJ1-5; 7 bases line up with TRBD1. Trimming took 4 bases from V and 8 from J; bases not matched to a gene: 11. The length of the CDR3 is 15 residues. CDR1 and CDR2 (germline): MDHEN, SYDVKM.

This sequence joins TRBV28 and TRBJ2-1; the match to TRBD2 covers 7 bases. Looked up from germline, CDR1 is MDHEN and CDR2 is SYDVKM. Unmatched junction bases numbered 6, after V lost 2 bases and J lost 5 bases. The CDR3 extends over 15 amino acids. DNA for the CDR3: TGTGCCAGCAGTTTAAGCGGGGTAGTGAACAATGAGCAGTTCTTC. Its protein product is CASSLSGVVNNEQFF.

The gene calls are TRBV30 and TRBJ2-2; a weak D match, TRBD1 (6 bases). Germline-derived CDR1 and CDR2 are GTSNPN and SVGIG (reference sequence). V lost 5 bases and J 5 bases, leaving 12 bases between the germline ends. This CDR3 spans 13 amino acids. CDR3 sequence: CAWRLRGTGELFF. The CDR3 DNA sequence: TGTGCCTGGCGCTTAAGGGGGACCGGGGAGCTGTTTTTT.

This clone appeared a single time. The chain uses TRBV27 and TRBJ1-4; 7 bases are a match to TRBD1. The V gene end was trimmed by 7 bases and the J gene end by 5 bases; junction bases not matched to a gene: 1. Germline V gene lookup returns CDR1 MNHEY and CDR2 SMNVEV (reference sequence). The CDR3 length is 12 residues. The chain's CDR3 is CASTGGNEKLFF. CDR3 in DNA: TGTGCCAGCACAGGGGGAAATGAAAAACTGTTTTTT.

This clone was counted a single time. The gene calls are TRBV18 and TRBJ1-5, with 10 bases lining up with TRBD1. V shed 3 bases, J shed 7 bases, and the junction held 3 bases outside the gene matches. Germline V gives CDR1 KGHSH, CDR2 LQKENI. The CDR3 spans 14 residues. The CDR3 DNA is TGTGCCAGCTCACCGACAGGGGGCCAGCAGCCCCAGCATTTT. Translating gives CASSPTGGQQPQHF.